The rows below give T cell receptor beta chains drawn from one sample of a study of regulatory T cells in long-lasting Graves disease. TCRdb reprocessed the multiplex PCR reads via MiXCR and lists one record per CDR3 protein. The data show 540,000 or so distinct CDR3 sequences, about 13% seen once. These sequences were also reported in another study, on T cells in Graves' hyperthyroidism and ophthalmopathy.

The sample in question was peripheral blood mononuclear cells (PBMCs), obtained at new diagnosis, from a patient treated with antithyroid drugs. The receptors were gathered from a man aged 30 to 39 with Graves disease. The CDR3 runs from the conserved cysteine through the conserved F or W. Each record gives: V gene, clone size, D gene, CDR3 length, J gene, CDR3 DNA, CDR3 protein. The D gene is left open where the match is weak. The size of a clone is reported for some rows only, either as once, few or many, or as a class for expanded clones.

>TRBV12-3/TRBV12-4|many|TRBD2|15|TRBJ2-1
TGTGCCAGCTCGGACCCGGGACTAGGTCGCAATGAGCAGTTCTTC
CASSDPGLGRNEQFF
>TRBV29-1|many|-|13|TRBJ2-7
TGCAGCGTTAAGAGAGGGCCTGAGGACGAGCAGTACTTC
CSVKRGPEDEQYF
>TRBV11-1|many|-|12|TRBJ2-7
TGTGCCAGCAGCTTAGACCGATACGAGCAGTACTTC
CASSLDRYEQYF
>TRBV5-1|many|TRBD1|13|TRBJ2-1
TGCGCCAGCAGCCCCGGACAGGGCAATGAGCAGTTCTTC
CASSPGQGNEQFF
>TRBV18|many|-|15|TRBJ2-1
TGTGCCAGCTCACCCCTCAAGAGCTCCTACAATGAGCAGTTCTTC
CASSPLKSSYNEQFF
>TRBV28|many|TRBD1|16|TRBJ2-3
TGTGCCAGCAGTTTTGGGGGACAGGGACCCACAGATACGCAGTATTTT
CASSFGGQGPTDTQYF
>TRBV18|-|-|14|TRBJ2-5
TGTGCCAGCTCGACCGGGGTTATACAAGAGACCCAGTACTTC
CASSTGVIQETQYF
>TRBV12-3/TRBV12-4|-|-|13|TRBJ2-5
TGTGCCAGCAGTTCCTGCCCCCCTAGGACCCAGTACTTC
CASSSCPPRTQYF
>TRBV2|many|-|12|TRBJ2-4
TGTGCCAGCAGTGAAGCGAGGGCGGTTCAGTACTTC
CASSEARAVQYF
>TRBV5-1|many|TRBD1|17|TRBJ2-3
TGCGCCAGCAGCTTGGCAACGAGGACAGGGAACACAGATACGCAGTATTTT
CASSLATRTGNTDTQYF
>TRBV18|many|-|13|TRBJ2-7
TGTGCCAGCTCGCTAAGCAGGGGAGACGAGCAGTACTTC
CASSLSRGDEQYF
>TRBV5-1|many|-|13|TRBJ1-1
TGCGCCAGCAGCTCAGAGCTGAACACTGAAGCTTTCTTT
CASSSELNTEAFF
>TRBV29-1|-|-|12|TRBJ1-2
TGCAGCGTTGAAGATAACTCCTCTGGCTACACCTTC
CSVEDNSSGYTF
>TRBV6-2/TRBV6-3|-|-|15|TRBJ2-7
TGTGCCAGCAGTTACGAGGTCGACAGTTCCTACGAGCAGTACTTC
CASSYEVDSSYEQYF
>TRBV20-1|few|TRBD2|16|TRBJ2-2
TGCAGTGCTAGAGATCCTAGCGGGAGGTATACCGGGGAGCTGTTTTTT
CSARDPSGRYTGELFF
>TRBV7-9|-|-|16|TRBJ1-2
TGTGCCAGCAGCCGACGTCTGACTGGACAGTACTATGGCTACACCTTC
CASSRRLTGQYYGYTF
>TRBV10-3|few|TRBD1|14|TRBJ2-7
TGTGCCATCAAATTAGGACAGGGGGCGGTTGAGCAGTACTTC
CAIKLGQGAVEQYF
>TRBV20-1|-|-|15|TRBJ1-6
TGCAGTGCTAGAAGGAGGGGTAGGGATAATTCACCCCTCCACTTT
CSARRRGRDNSPLHF
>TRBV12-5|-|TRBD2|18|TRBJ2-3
TGTGCTAGTGGTTCCAGAGGGCTAGCGGGATCCCACCAGGATACGCAGTATTTT
CASGSRGLAGSHQDTQYF
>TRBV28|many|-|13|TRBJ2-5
TGTGCCAGCAGGCCAGGGGAGGAGGAGACCCAGTACTTC
CASRPGEEETQYF
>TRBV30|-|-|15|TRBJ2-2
TGTGCCTGGAGTGTACCCGGGGGCGCCGTCGGGGAGCTGTTTTTT
CAWSVPGGAVGELFF
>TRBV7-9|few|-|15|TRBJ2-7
TGTGCCAGCAGCTTAGGCTGGTCGTCCGACTACGAGCAATACTTC
CASSLGWSSDYEQYF
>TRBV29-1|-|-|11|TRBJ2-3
TGCAGCGTTCAACGCGGGGATAACAGATACTTT
CSVQRGDNRYF
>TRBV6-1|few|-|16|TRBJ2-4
TGTGCCAGCAGCCTATGCAGCAATCTAGCCAAAAACATTCAGTACTTC
CASSLCSNLAKNIQYF
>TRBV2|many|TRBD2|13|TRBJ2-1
TGTGCCAGCACCCGCGGGGGATACAATGAGCAGTTCTTC
CASTRGGYNEQFF
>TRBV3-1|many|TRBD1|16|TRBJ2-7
TGTGCCAGCAGCCCTCGCCGGGACAGGGCATCCTACGAGCAGTACTTC
CASSPRRDRASYEQYF
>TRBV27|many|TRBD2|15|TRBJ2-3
TGTGCCAGCAGCCGGCGGGGGAGGAGCACAGATACGCAGTATTTT
CASSRRGRSTDTQYF
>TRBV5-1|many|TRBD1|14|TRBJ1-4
TGCGCCAGCAGCCTCGGGACAGGGAGTGAAAAACTGTTTTTT
CASSLGTGSEKLFF
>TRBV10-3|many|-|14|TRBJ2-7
TGTGCCGCCTCCACCGGGACGGGGGTCTACGAGCAGTACTTC
CAASTGTGVYEQYF
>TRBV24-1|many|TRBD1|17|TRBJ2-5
TGTGCCACCAGTGATCCAGGACAGGGAGAGTTCAAAGAGACCCAGTACTTC
CATSDPGQGEFKETQYF
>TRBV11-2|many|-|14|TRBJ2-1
TGTGCCAGCAGCTTCTATACGGGTGGGAATGAGCAGTTCTTC
CASSFYTGGNEQFF
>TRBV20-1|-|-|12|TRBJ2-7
TGCAGTGCTAGAGAGGACGGTTACGAGCAGTACTTC
CSAREDGYEQYF
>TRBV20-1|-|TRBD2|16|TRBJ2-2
TGCAGTGCTAGAGCAAGCGGGAGGGCGAAGGTCGGGGAGCTGTTTTTT
CSARASGRAKVGELFF
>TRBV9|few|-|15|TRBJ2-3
TGTGCCAGCAGCGTAGCGGGCTCTTTCCCAGATACGCAGTATTTT
CASSVAGSFPDTQYF
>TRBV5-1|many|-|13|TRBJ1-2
TGCGCCAGCAGCTTCGAGCAATTCTATGGCTACACCTTC
CASSFEQFYGYTF
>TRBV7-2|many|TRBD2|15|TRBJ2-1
TGTGCCAGCAGCCTTAGCGGGGGGGACTACAATGAGCAGTTCTTC
CASSLSGGDYNEQFF